This entry describes one T cell receptor beta chain. Trimming took off 3 bases at V and 3 bases at J, with 10 bases between the two ends. CDR3 length: 14 residues. Per germline, CDR1 SGHTA and CDR2 FQGTGA. Original data processing: Cell counts per sample came from amplifying reference gene primers. Clones were sequenced by immunoSEQ multiplex PCR, and TCRdb holds only the in-frame ones, with some missing. V and J calls and clone size are those listed in that table; D and trimming were worked out from the DNA. The sample records under 250,000 clones, about 89% being singletons. These data are taken from a study of blood T cell repertoires in COVID-19. The overall study: The United States, Italy and Spain were the sources of the acute and convalescent COVID-19 samples. T cells, B-cell-depleted T cells, or PBMCs supplied cDNA or gDNA.

The specimen sequenced was peripheral blood. The TCR sequence derives from a woman aged 55-70 years who had recovered from COVID-19. This rearrangement joins TRBV7-3 to TRBJ2-3, with D tentatively TRBD2 (5 bases). The CDR3 bases are TGTGCCAGCAGCTTGGTGGGAGAGACAGATACGCAGTATTTT. Residues: CASSLVGETDTQYF.